This T cell receptor (beta chain) was sequenced during a study of brain T cells in children with intractable seizures. Study-level findings and limits: Pre-surgery blood may have been undersampled, hiding some clones.

In regard to this clone: Its matching antigen is unknown.

The method was immunoSEQ multiplex PCR; TCRdb's version includes in-frame clones alone and lacks a portion of them. This table holds around 80,000 clones, about 90% found once. Germline V CDR1 and CDR2: MNHEY, SMNVEV (reference sequence). With 2 bases removed from V and 8 bases from J, the gap between germline ends came to 15 bases. CDR3 length: 15 amino acids. The chain has TRBV27 and TRBJ1-4, with D possibly matching TRBD1 (5 bases). The sequence came from a girl aged 2-10 years with Rasmussen encephalitis and intractable seizures. The sample was peripheral blood, taken at surgery. The CDR3 protein is CASSLIGQGPEKLFF. The CDR3 nucleotides read TGTGCCAGCAGTTTAATAGGGCAGGGCCCGGAAAAACTGTTTTTT.